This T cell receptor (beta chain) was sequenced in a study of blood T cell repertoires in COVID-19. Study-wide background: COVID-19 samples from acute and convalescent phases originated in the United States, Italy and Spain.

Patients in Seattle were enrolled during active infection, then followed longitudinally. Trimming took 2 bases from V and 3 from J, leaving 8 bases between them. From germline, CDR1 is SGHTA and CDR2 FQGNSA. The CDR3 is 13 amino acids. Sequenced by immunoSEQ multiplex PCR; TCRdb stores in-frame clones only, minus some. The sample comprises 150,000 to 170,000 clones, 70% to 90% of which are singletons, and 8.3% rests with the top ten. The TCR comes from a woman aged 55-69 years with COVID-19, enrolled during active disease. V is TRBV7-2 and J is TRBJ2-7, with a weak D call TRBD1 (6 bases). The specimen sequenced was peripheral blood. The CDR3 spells CASSLTGNYEQYF. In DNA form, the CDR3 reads TGTGCCAGCAGCTTAACAGGGAACTACGAGCAGTACTTC.